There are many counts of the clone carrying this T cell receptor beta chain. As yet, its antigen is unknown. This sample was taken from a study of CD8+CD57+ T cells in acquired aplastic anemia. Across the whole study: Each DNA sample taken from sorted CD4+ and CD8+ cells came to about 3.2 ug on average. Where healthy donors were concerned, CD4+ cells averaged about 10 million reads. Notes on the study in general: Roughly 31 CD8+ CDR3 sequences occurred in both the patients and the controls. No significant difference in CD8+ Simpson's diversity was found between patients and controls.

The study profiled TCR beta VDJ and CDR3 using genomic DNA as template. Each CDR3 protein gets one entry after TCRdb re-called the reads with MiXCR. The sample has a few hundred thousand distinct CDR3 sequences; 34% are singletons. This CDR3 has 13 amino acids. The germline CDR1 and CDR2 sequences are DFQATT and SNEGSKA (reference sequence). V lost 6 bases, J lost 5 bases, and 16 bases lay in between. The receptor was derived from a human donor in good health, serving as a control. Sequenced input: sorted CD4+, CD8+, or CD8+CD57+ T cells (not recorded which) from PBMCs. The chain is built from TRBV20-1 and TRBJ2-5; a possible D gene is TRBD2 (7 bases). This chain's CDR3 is CSAYRGAQETQYF. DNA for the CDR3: TGCAGTGCATACCGGGGGGCCCAGGAGACCCAGTACTTC.